This TCR beta chain was obtained from a study of blood T cells in healthy people across ages. As for the study in general: Per every two T cells, about one barcoded beta molecule was captured by template switching.

This clonotype was seen a handful of times. Investigators took 8 to 10 milliliters of peripheral blood from every donor. For the second PCR, which ran for roughly 6 to 12 cycles, a sample-barcoded 5' primer and a J-beta primer mix were used. TCRdb fed the 5' RACE reads into MiXCR, producing one record per CDR3 protein. This table has about 1,600,000 distinct CDR3 sequences, about 40% appearing once. The germline V and J ends were trimmed by 3 bases and 4 bases, with 7 bases remaining between them. CDR1 is DFQATT and CDR2 is SNEGSKA in the germline V gene (reference sequence). The CDR3 contains 12 residues.

V usage is TRBV20-1 and J usage is TRBJ2-1; D is undetermined. The specimen sequenced was blood. The receptor comes from a woman aged 18-30 years in good health. The CDR3 DNA sequence: TGCAGTGCTAGGGTGGGGTACAATGAGCAGTTCTTC. It translates to CSARVGYNEQFF.